Shown below are 26 T cell receptor beta chains from a single sample sequenced in a study of blood T cell repertoires in COVID-19. Libraries were prepared by immunoSEQ multiplex PCR; TCRdb keeps only in-frame clonotypes and omits some of them. This sample has roughly 68,000 clones, with more than 60% found just once. The specimen sequenced was peripheral blood. All receptors derive from a woman between 45 and 65 years old with acute or convalescent COVID-19.

This rearrangement joins TRBV18 to TRBJ1-2; 7 positions agree with TRBD1. The germline V gene has CDR1 KGHSH and CDR2 LQKENI. V gave up 2 bases and J gave up 0 bases; unmatched junction bases: 9. The CDR3 runs 17 residues. The CDR3 DNA follows: TGTGCCAGCTCACCAGGGACAGCCCTTTCCGCTAACTATGGCTACACCTTC. Translated: CASSPGTALSANYGYTF.

The sample holds a few counts of this clone. This sequence joins TRBV7-9 and TRBJ2-2; a possible D gene is TRBD1 (5 bases). The CDR3 is 14 amino acids. Germline CDR1 and CDR2: SEHNR and FQNEAQ (reference sequence). With 1 base removed from V and 9 bases from J, the gap between germline ends came to 12 bases. The CDR3 DNA is TGTGCCAGCAGCTTAGAAGGGGCCCGCAGGGAGCTGTTTTTT. This encodes CASSLEGARRELFF. The entire variable domain, with the rest obtained from reference TRBV7-9 and TRBJ2-2, is as follows: DTGVSQNPRHKITKRGQNVTFRCDPISEHNRLYWYRQTLGQGPEFLTYFQNEAQLEKSRLLSDRFSAERPKGSFSTLEIQRTEQGDSAMYLCASSLEGARRELFFGEGSRLTVL.

V and J are TRBV5-8 and TRBJ2-1, with 7 bases lining up with TRBD2. J gave up 6 bases and V 0 bases, and 6 bases lay outside the gene matches. CDR1 and CDR2 (germline): SGHTS, YDEGEE. This CDR3 is 15 amino acids long. The CDR3 here is CASSLGEGQSNEQFF. CDR3 in DNA: TGTGCCAGCAGCTTGGGGGAGGGCCAAAGCAATGAGCAGTTCTTC.

The chain joins TRBV6-5 to TRBJ2-2; 8 bases line up with TRBD1. Trimming cost V 6 bases and J 4 bases; bases outside gene matches: 7. Germline V gives CDR1 MNHEY, CDR2 SVGAGI. The CDR3 covers 15 residues. The CDR3 spells CASSAGGAGTGELFF. In DNA form, the CDR3 reads TGTGCCAGCAGCGCAGGGGGCGCGGGCACCGGGGAGCTGTTTTTT.

This chain uses TRBV6-6 with TRBJ2-2; possibly TRBD1 for D (6 bases). Germline V CDR1 and CDR2: MNHNY, SVGAGI (reference sequence). Trimming pared 6 bases from V and 2 bases from J, leaving 16 bases between. The CDR3 has 16 amino acids. As DNA, the CDR3 is TGTGCCAGCAGCATCAAACAGGGACACAACACCGGGGAGCTGTTTTTT. This encodes CASSIKQGHNTGELFF.

This chain uses TRBV6-5 with TRBJ1-4; 7 bases are a match to TRBD1. CDR3 length equals 13 residues. Germline-derived CDR1 and CDR2 are MNHEY and SVGAGI. V shed 8 bases and J 3 bases; nucleotides not matched to a gene: 3. The CDR3, as DNA: TGTGCCAGCCGAGACAGGGCTAATGAAAAACTGTTTTTT. Translated, it gives CASRDRANEKLFF.

This chain joins TRBV14 and TRBJ2-1, with 11 bases lining up with TRBD2. The length of the CDR3 is 16 residues. Germline V CDR1 and CDR2: SGHDN, FVKESK. Unmatched junction bases numbered 9, after V lost 4 bases and J lost 7 bases. The chain's CDR3 is CASSPIAGGLRNEQFF. Written as DNA, the CDR3 is TGTGCCAGCAGCCCAATAGCGGGGGGGCTTCGGAATGAGCAGTTCTTC.

V is TRBV18 and J is TRBJ2-1; 7 nucleotides align to TRBD2. Germline CDR1 KGHSH, CDR2 LQKENI. CDR3 length equals 16 residues. Unmatched junction bases numbered 8, after V lost 3 bases and J lost 3 bases. Written as DNA, the CDR3 is TGTGCCAGCTCACCGGGTTCAGCGGGATTCTACAATGAGCAGTTCTTC. Protein product: CASSPGSAGFYNEQFF.

This chain joins TRBV19 and TRBJ1-2; 8 bases agree with TRBD1. Germline CDR1 LNHDA, CDR2 SQIVND (reference sequence). V was pared by 6 bases and J by 4 bases, with 7 bases of the junction left unmatched. The CDR3 spans 14 residues. The CDR3 loop reads CASRAQGGAYGYTF. The CDR3, as DNA: TGTGCCAGTAGGGCACAGGGGGGTGCCTATGGCTACACCTTC.

The chain recombines TRBV2 with TRBJ1-1, with TRBD1 identical over 8 bases. The J segment lost 0 bases and the V segment lost 5 bases, leaving 11 bases of the junction unmatched. CDR3 length: 17 amino acids. In germline, CDR1 is SNHLY, CDR2 FYNNEI. This CDR3 reads CASSKTGAGLVNTEAFF. CDR3 sequence (DNA): TGTGCCAGCAGTAAGACAGGGGCCGGGTTGGTGAACACTGAAGCTTTCTTT. Drawing the rest from reference TRBV2 and TRBJ1-1, the complete variable domain is EPEVTQTPSHQVTQMGQEVILRCVPISNHLYFYWYRQILGQKVEFLVSFYNNEISEKSEIFDDQFSVERPDGSNFTLKIRSTKLEDSAMYFCASSKTGAGLVNTEAFFGQGTRLTVV.

The J gene is TRBJ1-1, the V gene TRBV19; tentative D call: TRBD1 (5 bases). V dropped 2 bases and J dropped 4 bases, with 14 bases sitting between them. This CDR3 is built from 15 residues. Germline V gene sequence: CDR1 LNHDA, CDR2 SQIVND (reference sequence). The DNA for the CDR3 is TGTGCCAGTAGTATAAGGAGGGGAGTACTCACTGAAGCTTTCTTT. This codes for CASSIRRGVLTEAFF.

The CDR3 loop is CASGQGAPGYTF. The CDR3 bases are TGTGCCAGTGGACAGGGGGCGCCCGGCTACACCTTC. The rearrangement joins TRBV19 to TRBJ1-2; TRBD1 agrees at 11 bases. This CDR3 has 12 amino acids. J gave up 8 bases and V 8 bases, and 4 bases lay outside the gene matches. In germline, CDR1 is LNHDA, CDR2 SQIVND (reference sequence).

The V call is TRBV14, the J call TRBJ2-1; TRBD2 agrees at 7 bases. The CDR3 extends over 13 amino acids. Looked up from germline, CDR1 is SGHDN and CDR2 is FVKESK. The J segment lost 9 bases and the V segment lost 1 base, leaving 3 bases of the junction unmatched. The CDR3 nucleotides are TGTGCCAGCAGCCAAGGGACTAGAAGTGAGCAGTTCTTC. Protein sequence: CASSQGTRSEQFF.

This chain links TRBV7-3 with TRBJ1-1, with 8 bases that match TRBD1. The CDR3 has 13 amino acids. Trimming at V came to 5 bases and at J to 7 bases, leaving 6 bases not matched to a gene. CDR1 and CDR2 (germline): SGHTA, FQGTGA. In nucleotides, the CDR3 is TGTGCCAGCAGCCGAGGACAGGGTGGTGAAGCTTTCTTT. Its protein is CASSRGQGGEAFF.

The V gene is TRBV10-3, the J gene TRBJ1-4; D might be TRBD1 (5 bases). There are 15 residues in the CDR3. Looked up from germline, CDR1 is ENHRY and CDR2 is SYGVKD. V lost 6 bases and J lost 0, with 11 bases in between. The CDR3 sequence: CAISGTDATNEKLFF. In DNA, the CDR3 is TGTGCCATCAGCGGGACTGATGCAACTAATGAAAAACTGTTTTTT.

The chain is built from TRBV3-1 (or the pseudogene TRBV3-2) and TRBJ1-4, with D perhaps TRBD1 (5 bases). V gave up 0 bases and J gave up 7 bases, with 9 bases separating them. The CDR3 has 14 residues. The V gene's germline CDR1 is LGHDT and CDR2 YNNKEL (reference sequence). The chain's CDR3 is CASSQDGRGEKLFF. CDR3 nucleotides: TGTGCCAGCAGCCAAGATGGAAGGGGTGAAAAACTGTTTTTT.

The chain couples TRBV27 to TRBJ2-7; a weak D match, TRBD1 (5 bases). This CDR3 contains 11 residues. Between the trimmed V and J ends, which lost 5 bases and 3 bases, there was a span of 5 bases. Germline assignment: CDR1 MNHEY and CDR2 SMNVEV (reference sequence). The CDR3 loop is CASSQGYEQYF. CDR3 nucleotides: TGTGCCAGCAGTCAGGGCTACGAGCAGTACTTC.

This chain connects TRBV9 to TRBJ1-1; D is possibly TRBD1 (6 bases). CDR3 length: 14 residues. Germline lookup yields CDR1 SGDLS and CDR2 YYNGEE. The V gene lost 8 bases and the J gene lost 2 bases, with 16 bases spanning the gap. In DNA form, the CDR3 reads TGTGCCAGTTCGTCAGGGGCAGTAAACACTGAAGCTTTCTTT. Translation: CASSSGAVNTEAFF.

The chain combines TRBV6-5 with TRBJ2-7; TRBD1 might be the D (5 bases). Between the trimmed V and J ends, which lost 8 bases and 3 bases, there was a span of 8 bases. The CDR3 consists of 11 residues. CDR1 MNHEY and CDR2 SVGAGI come from the germline V gene. The CDR3 loop is CASSRDYEQYF. The CDR3 DNA is TGTGCCAGCTCCAGGGACTACGAGCAGTACTTC.

The gene calls are TRBV7-9 and TRBJ2-1, with D tentatively TRBD1 (6 bases). The CDR3 contains 14 residues. The V gene lost 2 bases and the J gene lost 6 bases, with 11 bases spanning the gap. Germline CDR1 reads SEHNR; CDR2 reads FQNEAQ (reference sequence). The CDR3 nucleotides are TGTGCCAGCAGCTTACCGGGCAGGGGCAATGAGCAGTTCTTC. This gives the protein CASSLPGRGNEQFF.

The chain uses TRBV6-5 and TRBJ1-4; a possible D gene is TRBD1 (5 bases). The germline gives CDR1 MNHEY, CDR2 SVGAGI. Trimming stripped 0 bases from V and 0 bases from J, with 8 bases between. CDR3 length equals 16 residues. The CDR3 coding sequence is TGTGCCAGCAGTTACTCGGGGGGGGCAACTAATGAAAAACTGTTTTTT. Protein product: CASSYSGGATNEKLFF.

The V call is TRBV28, the J call TRBJ2-1; unclear D gene. CDR3 size: 11 residues. V was clipped by 7 bases and J by 6 bases, with 7 bases between them. Germline V gene sequence: CDR1 MDHEN, CDR2 SYDVKM. Here the CDR3 reads CASTPGNEQFF. The CDR3 nucleotides are TGTGCCAGCACACCGGGCAATGAGCAGTTCTTC. Complete variable domain (other parts from reference TRBV28 and TRBJ2-1): DVKVTQSSRYLVKRTGEKVFLECVQDMDHENMFWYRQDPGLGLRLIYFSYDVKMKEKGDIPEGYSVSREKKERFSLILESASTNQTSMYLCASTPGNEQFFGPGTRLTVL.

V is TRBV18 and J is TRBJ2-5; perhaps TRBD2 as D (6 bases). The CDR3 covers 15 residues. CDR1 KGHSH and CDR2 LQKENI come from the germline V gene. Trimming stripped 5 bases from V and 2 bases from J, with 15 bases between. CDR3 amino acids: CASSRMWGGQETQYF. Written as DNA, the CDR3 is TGTGCCAGCTCAAGGATGTGGGGAGGTCAAGAGACCCAGTACTTC.

The chain couples TRBV6-5 to TRBJ1-2; D ambiguous. This CDR3 contains 14 residues. Trimming stripped 7 bases from V and 3 bases from J, with 15 bases between. CDR1 MNHEY and CDR2 SVGAGI come from the germline V gene. As DNA, the CDR3 is TGTGCCAGCACGACCACCGCGGGAGACTATGGCTACACCTTC. Translating gives CASTTTAGDYGYTF.

The genes are TRBV27 and TRBJ2-7; perhaps TRBD1 as D (5 bases). The CDR3 is made up of 16 amino acids. V was clipped by 0 bases and J by 0 bases, with 12 bases between them. Germline V gene data show CDR1 as MNHEY and CDR2 as SMNVEV (reference sequence). The CDR3 region is CASSLSPGRSSYEQYF. Written as DNA, the CDR3 is TGTGCCAGCAGTTTATCGCCAGGGCGAAGCTCCTACGAGCAGTACTTC.

V gene TRBV23-1 combines with J gene TRBJ2-5, with TRBD1 matching over 10 bases. TRBV23-1 is classed as an ORF, of uncertain function. This CDR3 is built from 13 residues. The ends lost 6 bases at V and 5 bases at J; junction bases unmatched: 3. For the CDR3, the DNA is TGCGCCAGCAGCTGGACAGGGGGGGAGACCCAGTACTTC. Translation gives CASSWTGGETQYF.